Listed below are T cell receptor beta chains from one sample, sequenced in a study of neurological immune-mediated disorders. TCRdb ran MiXCR on the 5' RACE reads and lists one entry per CDR3 protein. The sample includes about 82,000 distinct CDR3 sequences, around 2.6% of them seen just once. The material sequenced was PBMCs. The receptors stem from a woman under 40 with multiple sclerosis. Each CDR3 is given with its conserved first and last residue. A D gene is named only where the DNA matches it firmly. Where a row states a size, it is once, few, many or the class of an expanded clone; other rows omit it.

V gene: TRBV9
clone size: many
J gene: TRBJ2-1
D gene: TRBD2
CDR3 DNA: TGTGCCAGCAGCGTAAGCGCGGGAGGAAGTAATGAGCAGTTCTTC
CDR3 protein: CASSVSAGGSNEQFF

V gene: TRBV15
clone size: many
J gene: TRBJ1-3
D gene: NA
CDR3 DNA: TGTGCCACCAGCGGGGACCCCCGGCGGGACACCATATATTTT
CDR3 protein: CATSGDPRRDTIYF

V gene: TRBV20-1
clone size: many
J gene: TRBJ1-5
D gene: TRBD1
CDR3 DNA: TGCAGTGCGAGACCCGGGACAGGGGTCCCCCATCAGCCCCAGCATTTT
CDR3 protein: CSARPGTGVPHQPQHF

V gene: TRBV20-1
clone size: many
J gene: TRBJ2-5
D gene: NA
CDR3 DNA: TGCAGTGCTAGGGATCCTAAGGCGCGGGAGACCCAGTACTTC
CDR3 protein: CSARDPKARETQYF

V gene: TRBV5-1
clone size: many
J gene: TRBJ2-1
D gene: TRBD2
CDR3 DNA: TGCGCCAGCAGCTTGATGACTAGCGGATACAATGAGCAGTTCTTC
CDR3 protein: CASSLMTSGYNEQFF

V gene: TRBV12-3/TRBV12-4
clone size: many
J gene: TRBJ1-4
D gene: NA
CDR3 DNA: TGTGCCAGCAGTTTGGTTGGAGGGCTAGGTGAAAAACTGTTTTTT
CDR3 protein: CASSLVGGLGEKLFF

V gene: TRBV24-1
clone size: many
J gene: TRBJ2-1
D gene: TRBD2
CDR3 DNA: TGTGCCACCGGGGCTGCGGGGGACAATGAGCAGTTCTTC
CDR3 protein: CATGAAGDNEQFF

V gene: TRBV6-6
clone size: many
J gene: TRBJ2-3
D gene: TRBD2
CDR3 DNA: TGTGCCAGCGAAGCCCCTACTAGCGTCGATACGCAGTATTTT
CDR3 protein: CASEAPTSVDTQYF

V gene: TRBV20-1
clone size: many
J gene: TRBJ2-1
D gene: TRBD2
CDR3 DNA: TGCAGTGCTAGAGATCCGAGGACTAGCGGGATCAATGAGCAGTTCTTC
CDR3 protein: CSARDPRTSGINEQFF

V gene: TRBV5-5
clone size: many
J gene: TRBJ2-2
D gene: NA
CDR3 DNA: TGTGCCAGCAGCCCGGGACTCCTGAACACCGGGGAGCTGTTTTTT
CDR3 protein: CASSPGLLNTGELFF

V gene: TRBV20-1
clone size: NA
J gene: TRBJ1-5
D gene: NA
CDR3 DNA: TGCAGTGCTCGGAGGGGGGCCTGGCAGCCCCACAATTTT
CDR3 protein: CSARRGAWQPHNF

V gene: TRBV12-3/TRBV12-4
clone size: many
J gene: TRBJ1-2
D gene: TRBD1
CDR3 DNA: TGTGCCAGCAGTCAATACGGGACAGAGGATGGCTACACCTTC
CDR3 protein: CASSQYGTEDGYTF

V gene: TRBV10-3
clone size: many
J gene: TRBJ2-1
D gene: TRBD2
CDR3 DNA: TGTGCCATCAGTGAGGGGACTAGCGGGAGTCACCGGGAGCAGTTCTTC
CDR3 protein: CAISEGTSGSHREQFF

V gene: TRBV29-1
clone size: many
J gene: TRBJ2-3
D gene: NA
CDR3 DNA: TGCAGCGTTGAACTGGGCTCGGTCGGGGATACGCAGTATTTT
CDR3 protein: CSVELGSVGDTQYF

V gene: TRBV7-9
clone size: many
J gene: TRBJ2-1
D gene: TRBD2
CDR3 DNA: TGTGCCAGCAGCTTAGTCGGTCGCGGGAGGCTGGTTGAGCAGTTCTTC
CDR3 protein: CASSLVGRGRLVEQFF

V gene: TRBV7-9
clone size: many
J gene: TRBJ2-7
D gene: NA
CDR3 DNA: TGTGCCAGCAGCGACGCCGCCTACGAGCAGTACTTC
CDR3 protein: CASSDAAYEQYF

V gene: TRBV7-6
clone size: NA
J gene: TRBJ2-1
D gene: TRBD2
CDR3 DNA: TGTGCCAGCAGCTACGCTAGCGGGATGTATGAGCAGTTCTTC
CDR3 protein: CASSYASGMYEQFF

V gene: TRBV7-2
clone size: many
J gene: TRBJ1-1
D gene: NA
CDR3 DNA: TGTGCCAGCAGCACCCGCCGTGGACGGGGCGATGAAGCTTTCTTT
CDR3 protein: CASSTRRGRGDEAFF

V gene: TRBV10-2
clone size: many
J gene: TRBJ1-6
D gene: NA
CDR3 DNA: TGCGCCAGCAGTGAGGAGACAACAACTTCACCCCTCCACTTT
CDR3 protein: CASSEETTTSPLHF

V gene: TRBV5-1
clone size: many
J gene: TRBJ2-3
D gene: TRBD1
CDR3 DNA: TGCGCCAGCAGCTCGACCGGGACAGGCCACACAGATACGCAGTATTTT
CDR3 protein: CASSSTGTGHTDTQYF